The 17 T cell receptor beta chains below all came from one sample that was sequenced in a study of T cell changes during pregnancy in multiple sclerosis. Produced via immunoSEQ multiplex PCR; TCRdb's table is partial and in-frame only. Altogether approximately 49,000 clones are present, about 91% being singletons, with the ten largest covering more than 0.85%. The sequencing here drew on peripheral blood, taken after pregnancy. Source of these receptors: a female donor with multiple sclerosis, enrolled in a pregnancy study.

DNA of the CDR3: TGTGCCAGCAGGGGGGCCCCAGATACGCAGTATTTT. It codes for CASRGAPDTQYF. The chain has TRBV5-4 and TRBJ2-3; tentative D call: TRBD1 (6 bases). V was cut by 5 bases and J by 4 bases, with 8 bases left in between. The CDR3 contains 12 residues. CDR1 and CDR2 (germline): SGHNT, YYREEE (reference sequence).

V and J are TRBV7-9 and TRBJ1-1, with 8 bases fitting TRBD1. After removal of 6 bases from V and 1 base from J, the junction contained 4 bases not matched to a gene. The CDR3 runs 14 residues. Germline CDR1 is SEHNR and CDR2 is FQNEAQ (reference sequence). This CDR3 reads CASRRDRGNTEAFF. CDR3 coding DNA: TGTGCCAGCAGGCGCGACAGGGGGAACACTGAAGCTTTCTTT.

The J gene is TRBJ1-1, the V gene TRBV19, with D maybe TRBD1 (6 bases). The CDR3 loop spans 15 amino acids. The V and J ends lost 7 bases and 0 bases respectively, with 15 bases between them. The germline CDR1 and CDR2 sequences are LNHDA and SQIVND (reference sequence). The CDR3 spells CASKITGTMNTEAFF. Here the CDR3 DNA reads TGTGCCAGTAAGATTACAGGGACGATGAACACTGAAGCTTTCTTT. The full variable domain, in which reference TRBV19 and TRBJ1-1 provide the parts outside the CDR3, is DGGITQSPKYLFRKEGQNVTLSCEQNLNHDAMYWYRQDPGQGLRLIYYSQIVNDFQKGDIAEGYSVSREKKESFPLTVTSAQKNPTAFYLCASKITGTMNTEAFFGQGTRLTVV.

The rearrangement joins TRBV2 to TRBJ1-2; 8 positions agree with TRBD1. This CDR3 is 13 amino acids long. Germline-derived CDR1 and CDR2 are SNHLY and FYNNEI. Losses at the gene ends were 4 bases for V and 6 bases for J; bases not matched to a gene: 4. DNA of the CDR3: TGTGCCAGCAGTGTGTCAGGGGGCGATGGCTACACCTTC. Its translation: CASSVSGGDGYTF.

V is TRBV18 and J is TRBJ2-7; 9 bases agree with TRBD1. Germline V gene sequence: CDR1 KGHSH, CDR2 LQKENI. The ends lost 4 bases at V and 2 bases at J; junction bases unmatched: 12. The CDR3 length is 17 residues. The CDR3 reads CASSQNRDRVPPYEQYF. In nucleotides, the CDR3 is TGTGCCAGCTCACAAAACCGGGACAGGGTTCCTCCCTACGAGCAGTACTTC.

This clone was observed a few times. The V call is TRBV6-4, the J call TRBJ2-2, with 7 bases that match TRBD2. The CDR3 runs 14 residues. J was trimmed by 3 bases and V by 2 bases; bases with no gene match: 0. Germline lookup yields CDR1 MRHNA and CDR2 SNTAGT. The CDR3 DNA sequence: TGTGCCAGCAGTGACGGGGGGGACACCGGGGAGCTGTTTTTT. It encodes CASSDGGDTGELFF.

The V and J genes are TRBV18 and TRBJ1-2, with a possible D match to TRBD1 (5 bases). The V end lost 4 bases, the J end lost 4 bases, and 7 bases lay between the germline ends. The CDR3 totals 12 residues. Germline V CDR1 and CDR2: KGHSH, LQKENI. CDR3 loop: CASSLQVYGYTF. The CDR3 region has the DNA TGTGCCAGCTCACTACAGGTCTATGGCTACACCTTC.

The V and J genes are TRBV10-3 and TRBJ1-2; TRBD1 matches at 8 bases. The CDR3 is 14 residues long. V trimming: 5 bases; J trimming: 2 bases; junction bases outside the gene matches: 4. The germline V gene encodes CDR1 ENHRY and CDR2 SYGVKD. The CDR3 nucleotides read TGTGCCATCAGTACAGGACAGGGCAACTATGGCTACACCTTC. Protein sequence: CAISTGQGNYGYTF.

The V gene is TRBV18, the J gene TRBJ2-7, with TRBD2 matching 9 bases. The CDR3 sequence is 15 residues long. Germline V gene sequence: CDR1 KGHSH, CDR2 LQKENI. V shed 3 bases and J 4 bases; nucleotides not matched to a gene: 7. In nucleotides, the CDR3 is TGTGCCAGCTCACCGCGGGGGGGCTCTTGGTACGAGCAGTACTTC. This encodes CASSPRGGSWYEQYF.

DNA for the CDR3: TGTGCCAGCAGTGAGGGGACACGCACAGATACGCAGTATTTT. Protein sequence: CASSEGTRTDTQYF. The gene calls are TRBV2 and TRBJ2-3, with D maybe TRBD1 (6 bases). The CDR3 is 14 residues long. Germline CDR1 and CDR2: SNHLY and FYNNEI. Trimming took 3 bases from V and 1 from J, leaving 8 bases between them.

CDR3 residues: CASSWTGPWGTGELFF. The CDR3 DNA is TGTGCCAGCAGTTGGACAGGACCCTGGGGGACCGGGGAGCTGTTTTTT. The J gene is TRBJ2-2, the V gene TRBV6-6, with TRBD1 identical over 7 bases. The CDR3 spans 16 residues. V gave up 4 bases and J gave up 5 bases; unmatched junction bases: 10. CDR1 MNHNY and CDR2 SVGAGI come from the germline V gene (reference sequence).

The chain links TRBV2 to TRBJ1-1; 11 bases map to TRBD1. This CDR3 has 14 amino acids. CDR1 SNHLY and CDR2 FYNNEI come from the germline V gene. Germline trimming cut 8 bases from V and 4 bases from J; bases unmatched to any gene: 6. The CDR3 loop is CASGTGGAGTEAFF. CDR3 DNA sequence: TGTGCCAGCGGGACAGGGGGAGCCGGCACTGAAGCTTTCTTT.

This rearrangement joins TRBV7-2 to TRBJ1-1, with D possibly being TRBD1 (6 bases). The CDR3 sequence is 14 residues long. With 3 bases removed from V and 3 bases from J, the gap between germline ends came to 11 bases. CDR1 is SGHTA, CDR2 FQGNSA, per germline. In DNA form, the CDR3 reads TGTGCCAGCAGCTTGGAGGGGGGGGACACTGAAGCTTTCTTT. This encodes CASSLEGGDTEAFF.

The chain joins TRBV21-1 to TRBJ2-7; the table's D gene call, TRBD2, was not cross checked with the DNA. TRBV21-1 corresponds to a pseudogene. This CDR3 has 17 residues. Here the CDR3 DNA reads TGTGCCAGCAGCAAAGAAAGGAGGCAACTCGTTACCTACGAGCAGTACTTC. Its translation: CASSKERRQLVTYEQYF.

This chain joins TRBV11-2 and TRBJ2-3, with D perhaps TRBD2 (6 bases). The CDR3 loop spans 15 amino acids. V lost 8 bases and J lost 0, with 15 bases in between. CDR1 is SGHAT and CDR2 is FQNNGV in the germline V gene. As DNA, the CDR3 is TGTGCCAGCTCTTCCGCGGGACCTAGCACAGATACGCAGTATTTT. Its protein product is CASSSAGPSTDTQYF.

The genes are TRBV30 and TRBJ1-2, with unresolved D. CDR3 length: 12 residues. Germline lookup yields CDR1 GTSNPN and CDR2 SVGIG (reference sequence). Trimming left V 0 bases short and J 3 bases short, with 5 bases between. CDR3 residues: CAWSVQYYGYTF. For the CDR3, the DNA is TGTGCCTGGAGTGTACAGTACTATGGCTACACCTTC.

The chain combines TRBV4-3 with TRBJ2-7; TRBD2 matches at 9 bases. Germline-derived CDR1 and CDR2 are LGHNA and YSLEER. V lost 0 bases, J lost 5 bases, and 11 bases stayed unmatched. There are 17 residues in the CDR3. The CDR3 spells CASSQDLAGGPRNEQYF. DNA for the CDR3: TGCGCCAGCAGCCAAGATTTGGCGGGGGGGCCGAGGAACGAGCAGTACTTC.